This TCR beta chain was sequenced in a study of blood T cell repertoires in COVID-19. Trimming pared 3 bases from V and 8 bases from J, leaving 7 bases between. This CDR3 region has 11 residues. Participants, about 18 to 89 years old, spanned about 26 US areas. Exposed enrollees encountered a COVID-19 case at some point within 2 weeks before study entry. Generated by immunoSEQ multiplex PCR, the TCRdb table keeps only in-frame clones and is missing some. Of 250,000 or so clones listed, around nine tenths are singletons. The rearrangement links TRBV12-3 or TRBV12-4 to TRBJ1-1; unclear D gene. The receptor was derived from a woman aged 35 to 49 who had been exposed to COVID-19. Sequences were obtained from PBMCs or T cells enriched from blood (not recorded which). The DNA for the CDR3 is TGTGCCAGCAGTTTGGGCGACGAAGCTTTCTTT. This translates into CASSLGDEAFF.